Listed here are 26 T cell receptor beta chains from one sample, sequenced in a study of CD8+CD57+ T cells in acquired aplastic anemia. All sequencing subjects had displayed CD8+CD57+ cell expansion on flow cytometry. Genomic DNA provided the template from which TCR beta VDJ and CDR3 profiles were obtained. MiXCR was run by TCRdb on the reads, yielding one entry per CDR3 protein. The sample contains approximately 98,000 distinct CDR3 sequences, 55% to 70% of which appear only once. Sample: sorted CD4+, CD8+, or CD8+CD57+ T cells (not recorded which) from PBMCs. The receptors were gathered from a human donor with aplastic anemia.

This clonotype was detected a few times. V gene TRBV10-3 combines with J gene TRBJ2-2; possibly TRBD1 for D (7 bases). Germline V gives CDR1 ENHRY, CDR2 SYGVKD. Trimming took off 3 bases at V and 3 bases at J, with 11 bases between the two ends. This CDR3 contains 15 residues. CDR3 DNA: TGTGCCATCAGTGAACGCAGGGGGGACACCGGGGAGCTGTTTTTT. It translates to CAISERRGDTGELFF.

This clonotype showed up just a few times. Here the CDR3 reads CSVASTGGGPQHF. The CDR3, as DNA: TGCAGCGTTGCGTCGACGGGGGGAGGGCCCCAGCATTTT. The chain links TRBV29-1 to TRBJ1-5; D perhaps matches TRBD1 (5 bases). CDR1 is SQVTM, CDR2 ANQGSEA, per germline. The germline V and J ends were trimmed by 4 bases and 9 bases, with 16 bases remaining between them. The CDR3 is made up of 13 amino acids.

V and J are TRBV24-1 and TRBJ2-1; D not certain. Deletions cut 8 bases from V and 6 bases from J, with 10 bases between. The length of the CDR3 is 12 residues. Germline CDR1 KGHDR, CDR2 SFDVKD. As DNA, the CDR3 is TGTGCCACCAAAGACCAGTTCAATGAGCAGTTCTTC. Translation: CATKDQFNEQFF.

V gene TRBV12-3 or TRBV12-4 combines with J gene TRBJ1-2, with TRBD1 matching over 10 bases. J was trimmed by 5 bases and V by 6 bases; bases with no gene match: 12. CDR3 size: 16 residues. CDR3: CASRRDDRGLWYGYTF. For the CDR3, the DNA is TGTGCCAGCAGACGGGATGACAGGGGGCTATGGTATGGCTACACCTTC.

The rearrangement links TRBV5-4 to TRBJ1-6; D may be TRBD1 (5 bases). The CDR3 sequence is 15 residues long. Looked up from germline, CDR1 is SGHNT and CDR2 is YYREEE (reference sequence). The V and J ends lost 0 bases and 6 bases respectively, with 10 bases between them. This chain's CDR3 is CASSLDGTFNSPLHF. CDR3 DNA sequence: TGTGCCAGCAGCTTGGACGGGACCTTTAATTCACCCCTCCACTTT.

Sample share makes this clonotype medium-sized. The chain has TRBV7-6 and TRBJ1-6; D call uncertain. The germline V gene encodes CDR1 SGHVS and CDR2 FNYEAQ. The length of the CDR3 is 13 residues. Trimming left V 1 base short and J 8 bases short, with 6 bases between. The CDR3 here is CASSLEGYSPLHF. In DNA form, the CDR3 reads TGTGCCAGCAGCTTAGAGGGTTATTCACCCCTCCACTTT.

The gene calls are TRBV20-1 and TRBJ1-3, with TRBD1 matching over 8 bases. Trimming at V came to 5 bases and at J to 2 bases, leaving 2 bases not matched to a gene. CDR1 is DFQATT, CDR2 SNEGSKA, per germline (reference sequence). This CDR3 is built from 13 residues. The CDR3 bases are TGCAGTGCTTCACAGGGGGCTGGAAACACCATATATTTT. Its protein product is CSASQGAGNTIYF.

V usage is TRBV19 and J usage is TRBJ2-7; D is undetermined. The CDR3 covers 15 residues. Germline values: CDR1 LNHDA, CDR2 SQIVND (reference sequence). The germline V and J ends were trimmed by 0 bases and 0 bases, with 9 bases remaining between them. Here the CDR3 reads CASSIEVGSSYEQYF. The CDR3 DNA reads TGTGCCAGTAGTATAGAGGTGGGCAGCTCCTACGAGCAGTACTTC.

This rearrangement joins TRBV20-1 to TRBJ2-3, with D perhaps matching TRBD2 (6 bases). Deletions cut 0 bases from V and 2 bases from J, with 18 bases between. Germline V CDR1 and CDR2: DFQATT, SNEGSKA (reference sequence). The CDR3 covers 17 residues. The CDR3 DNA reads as TGCAGTGCTAGAGATTCAGGAGGGAGAAGACACACAGATACGCAGTATTTT. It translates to CSARDSGGRRHTDTQYF.

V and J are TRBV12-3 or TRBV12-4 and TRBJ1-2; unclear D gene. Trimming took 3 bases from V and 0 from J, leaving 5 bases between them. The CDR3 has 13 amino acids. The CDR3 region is CASSLVSNYGYTF. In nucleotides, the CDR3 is TGTGCCAGCAGTTTGGTTTCTAACTATGGCTACACCTTC.

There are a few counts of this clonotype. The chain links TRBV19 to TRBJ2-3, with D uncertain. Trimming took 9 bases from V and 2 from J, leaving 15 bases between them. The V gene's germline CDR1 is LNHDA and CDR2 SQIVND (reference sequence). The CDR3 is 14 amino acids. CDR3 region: CASQVLGDTDTQYF. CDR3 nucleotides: TGTGCCAGCCAAGTACTCGGTGACACAGATACGCAGTATTTT. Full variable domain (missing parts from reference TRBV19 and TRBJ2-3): DGGITQSPKYLFRKEGQNVTLSCEQNLNHDAMYWYRQDPGQGLRLIYYSQIVNDFQKGDIAEGYSVSREKKESFPLTVTSAQKNPTAFYLCASQVLGDTDTQYFGPGTRLTVL.

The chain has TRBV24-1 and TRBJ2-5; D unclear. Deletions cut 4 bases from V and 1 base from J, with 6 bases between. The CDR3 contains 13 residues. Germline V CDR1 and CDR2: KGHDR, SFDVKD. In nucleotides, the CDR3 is TGTGCCACCAGTGACCCCCCCCAAGAGACCCAGTACTTC. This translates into CATSDPPQETQYF.

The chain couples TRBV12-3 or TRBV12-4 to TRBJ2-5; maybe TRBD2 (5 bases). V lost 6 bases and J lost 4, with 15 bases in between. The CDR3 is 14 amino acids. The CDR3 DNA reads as TGTGCCAGCAGATCGGAGGCTCTGAGAGAGACCCAGTACTTC. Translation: CASRSEALRETQYF.

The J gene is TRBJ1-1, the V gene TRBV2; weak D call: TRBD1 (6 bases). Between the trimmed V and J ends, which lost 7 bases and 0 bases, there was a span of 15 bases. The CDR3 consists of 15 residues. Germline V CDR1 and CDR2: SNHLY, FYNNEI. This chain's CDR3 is CASTPGQYMNTEAFF. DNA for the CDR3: TGTGCCAGCACCCCTGGACAGTACATGAACACTGAAGCTTTCTTT.

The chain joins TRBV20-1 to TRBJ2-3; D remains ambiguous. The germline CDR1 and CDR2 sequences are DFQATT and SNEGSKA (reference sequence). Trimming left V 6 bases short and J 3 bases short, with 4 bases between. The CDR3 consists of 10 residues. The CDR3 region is CSATTDTQYF. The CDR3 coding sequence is TGCAGTGCCACTACAGATACGCAGTATTTT.

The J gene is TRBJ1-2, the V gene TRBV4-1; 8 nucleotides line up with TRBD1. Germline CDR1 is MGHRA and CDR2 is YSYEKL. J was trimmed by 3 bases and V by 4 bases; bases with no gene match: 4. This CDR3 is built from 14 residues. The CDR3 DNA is TGCGCCAGCAGCCCGGACAGGGCTGACTATGGCTACACCTTC. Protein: CASSPDRADYGYTF.

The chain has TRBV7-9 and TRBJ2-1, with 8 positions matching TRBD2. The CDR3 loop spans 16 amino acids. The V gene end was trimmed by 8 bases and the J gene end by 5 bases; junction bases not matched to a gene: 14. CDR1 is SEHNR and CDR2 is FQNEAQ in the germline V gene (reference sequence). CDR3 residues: CASRRPFSGTDNEQFF. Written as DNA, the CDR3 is TGTGCCAGCCGACGACCCTTTAGCGGGACGGACAATGAGCAGTTCTTC.

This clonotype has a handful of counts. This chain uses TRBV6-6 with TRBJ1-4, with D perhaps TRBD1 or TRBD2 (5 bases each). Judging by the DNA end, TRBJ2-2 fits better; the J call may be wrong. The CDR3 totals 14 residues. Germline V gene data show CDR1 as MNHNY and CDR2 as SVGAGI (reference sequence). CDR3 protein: CASSYLGDAGELFF. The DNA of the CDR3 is TGTGCCAGCAGTTACCTAGGGGACGCCGGGGAGCTGTTTTTT.

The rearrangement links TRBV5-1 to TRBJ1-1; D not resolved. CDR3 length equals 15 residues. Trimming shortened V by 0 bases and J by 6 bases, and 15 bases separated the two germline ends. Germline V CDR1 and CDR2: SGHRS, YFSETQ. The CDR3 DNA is TGCGCCAGCAGCTTGGGACGGGCCTTTAACTCTGAAGCTTTCTTT. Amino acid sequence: CASSLGRAFNSEAFF.

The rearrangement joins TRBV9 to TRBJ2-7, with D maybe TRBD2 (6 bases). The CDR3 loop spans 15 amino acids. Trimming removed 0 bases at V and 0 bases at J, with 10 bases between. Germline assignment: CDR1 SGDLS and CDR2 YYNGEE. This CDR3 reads CASSVGYGGSYEQYF. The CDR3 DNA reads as TGTGCCAGCAGCGTAGGTTACGGGGGCTCCTACGAGCAGTACTTC.

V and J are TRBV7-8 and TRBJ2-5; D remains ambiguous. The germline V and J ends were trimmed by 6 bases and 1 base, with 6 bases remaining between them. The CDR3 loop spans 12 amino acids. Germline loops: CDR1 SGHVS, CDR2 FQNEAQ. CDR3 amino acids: CASSIGQETQYF. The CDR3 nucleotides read TGTGCCAGCAGTATCGGCCAAGAGACCCAGTACTTC.

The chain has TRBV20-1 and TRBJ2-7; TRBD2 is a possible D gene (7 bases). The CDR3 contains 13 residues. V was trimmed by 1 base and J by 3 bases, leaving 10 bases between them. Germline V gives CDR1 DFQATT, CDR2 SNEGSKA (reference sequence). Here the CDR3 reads CSARAGGIYEQYF. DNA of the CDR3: TGCAGTGCTAGAGCGGGGGGCATCTACGAGCAGTACTTC.

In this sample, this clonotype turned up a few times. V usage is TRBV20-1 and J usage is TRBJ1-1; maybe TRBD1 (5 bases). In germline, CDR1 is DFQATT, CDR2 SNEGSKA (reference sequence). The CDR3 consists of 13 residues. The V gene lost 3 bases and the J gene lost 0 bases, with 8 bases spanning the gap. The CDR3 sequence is CSASDRMNTEAFF. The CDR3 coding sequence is TGCAGTGCTAGTGACAGAATGAACACTGAAGCTTTCTTT.

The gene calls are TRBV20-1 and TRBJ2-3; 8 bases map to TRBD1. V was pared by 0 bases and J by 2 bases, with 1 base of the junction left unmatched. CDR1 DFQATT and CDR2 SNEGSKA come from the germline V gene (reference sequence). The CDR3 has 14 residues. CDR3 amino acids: CSAREQGVTDTQYF. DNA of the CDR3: TGCAGTGCTAGAGAACAGGGGGTCACAGATACGCAGTATTTT.

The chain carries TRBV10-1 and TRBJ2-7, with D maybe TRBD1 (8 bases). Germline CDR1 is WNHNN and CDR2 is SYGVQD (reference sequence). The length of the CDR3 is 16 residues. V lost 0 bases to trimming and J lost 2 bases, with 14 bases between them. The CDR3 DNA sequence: TGCGCCAGCAGTGAGTCTACAGGGGGGGTTCCCTACGAGCAGTACTTC. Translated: CASSESTGGVPYEQYF.

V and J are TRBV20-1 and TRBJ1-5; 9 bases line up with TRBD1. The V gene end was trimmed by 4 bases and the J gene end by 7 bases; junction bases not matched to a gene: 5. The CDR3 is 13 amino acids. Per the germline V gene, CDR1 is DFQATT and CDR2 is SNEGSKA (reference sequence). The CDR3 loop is CSATDRGSQPQHF. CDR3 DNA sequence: TGCAGTGCTACGGACAGGGGATCACAGCCCCAGCATTTT.